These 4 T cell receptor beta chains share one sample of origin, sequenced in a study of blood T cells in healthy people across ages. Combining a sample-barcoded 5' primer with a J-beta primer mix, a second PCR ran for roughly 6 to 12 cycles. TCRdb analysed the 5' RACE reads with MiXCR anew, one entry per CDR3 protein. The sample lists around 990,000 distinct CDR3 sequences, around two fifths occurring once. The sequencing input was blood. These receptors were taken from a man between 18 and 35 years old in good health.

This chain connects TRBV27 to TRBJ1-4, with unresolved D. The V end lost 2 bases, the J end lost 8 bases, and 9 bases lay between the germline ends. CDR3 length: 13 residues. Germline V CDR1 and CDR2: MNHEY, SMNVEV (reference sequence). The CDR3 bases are TGTGCCAGCAGTTTAACGTTCGGGGAAAAACTGTTTTTT. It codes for CASSLTFGEKLFF.

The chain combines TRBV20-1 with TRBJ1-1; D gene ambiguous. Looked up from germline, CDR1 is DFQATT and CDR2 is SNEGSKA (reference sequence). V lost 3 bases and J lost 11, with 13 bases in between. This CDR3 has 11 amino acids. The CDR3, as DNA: TGCAGTGCTAGCAGTTCGCTAAGGGCTTTCTTT. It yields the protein CSASSSLRAFF.

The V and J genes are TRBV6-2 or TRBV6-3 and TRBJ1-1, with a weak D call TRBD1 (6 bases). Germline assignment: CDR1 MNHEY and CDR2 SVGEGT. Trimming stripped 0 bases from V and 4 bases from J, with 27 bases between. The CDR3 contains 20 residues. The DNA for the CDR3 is TGTGCCAGCAGTTACTCGAATGGGGGGCCAGGAGCTTGGCAGGTCACTGAAGCTTTCTTT. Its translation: CASSYSNGGPGAWQVTEAFF.

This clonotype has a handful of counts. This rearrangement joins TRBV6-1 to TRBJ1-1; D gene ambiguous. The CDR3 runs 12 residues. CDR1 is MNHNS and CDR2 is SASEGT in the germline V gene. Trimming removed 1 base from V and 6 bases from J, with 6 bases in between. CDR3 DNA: TGTGCCAGCAGTGAAGTCCCAGCTGAAGCTTTCTTT. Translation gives CASSEVPAEAFF.